A single sample gave rise to the 6 T cell receptor beta chains below, sequenced in a study of blood T cells in healthy people across ages. The second PCR ran roughly 6 to 11 cycles with a sample-barcoded 5' primer and J-beta primers. TCRdb called the 5' RACE reads again in MiXCR, with one record for every CDR3 protein. The data contain about 1.5 million distinct CDR3 sequences, roughly 40% of them singletons. Material for sequencing was blood. These receptors were taken from a woman aged 18-29 years in good health.

This clonotype turned up a few times. The chain carries TRBV4-2 and TRBJ2-3; 10 positions match TRBD2. Trimming cost V 0 bases and J 2 bases; bases outside gene matches: 17. The CDR3 length is 21 residues. Germline CDR1 reads LGHNA; CDR2 reads YNFKEQ. The CDR3 coding sequence is TGTGCCAGCAGCCAAGATTTTGGTCCTAGCGGGGGCCCAACCTTCACAGATACGCAGTATTTT. It encodes CASSQDFGPSGGPTFTDTQYF.

The chain recombines TRBV25-1 with TRBJ2-5; D unclear. Germline V gene data show CDR1 as MGHDK and CDR2 as SYGVNS. The CDR3 consists of 12 residues. The V end was cut by 5 bases, the J end by 13 bases, with 17 bases between. The CDR3, as DNA: TGTGCCAGCAGTAAGACTCCTCCTTTTGCGTACTTC. Translating gives CASSKTPPFAYF.

The chain recombines TRBV4-1 with TRBJ1-6; D call uncertain. The CDR3 runs 15 residues. Germline CDR1 MGHRA, CDR2 YSYEKL. V shed 4 bases and J shed 9 bases, with 16 bases lying between them. As DNA, the CDR3 is TGCGCCAGCAGCCGAAGGGTAAATGAGGGTTCACCCCTCCACTTT. Translation gives CASSRRVNEGSPLHF.

V gene TRBV20-1 combines with J gene TRBJ2-7, with TRBD2 as a possible D gene (5 bases). Germline CDR1 and CDR2: DFQATT and SNEGSKA (reference sequence). The V end was cut by 3 bases, the J end by 2 bases, with 14 bases between. The CDR3 runs to 14 residues. CDR3 sequence reads: CSARVRGFAYEQYF. CDR3 coding DNA: TGCAGTGCTAGGGTACGCGGGTTCGCCTACGAGCAGTACTTC.

The V call is TRBV19, the J call TRBJ1-1; D unresolved. Deletions cut 5 bases from V and 5 bases from J, with 15 bases between. Germline loops: CDR1 LNHDA, CDR2 SQIVND (reference sequence). This CDR3 is built from 14 residues. The CDR3: CASSGAGVWTEAFF. In DNA form, the CDR3 reads TGTGCCAGTAGTGGAGCTGGGGTCTGGACTGAAGCTTTCTTT.

This chain joins TRBV7-6 and TRBJ1-1; D unclear. From germline, CDR1 is SGHVS and CDR2 FNYEAQ. Trimming took off 1 base at V and 5 bases at J, with 11 bases between the two ends. The CDR3 has 14 residues. This CDR3 reads CASSLDRRWTEAFF. DNA of the CDR3: TGTGCCAGCAGCTTAGACAGACGGTGGACTGAAGCTTTCTTT.